The 28 T cell receptor beta chains in this list originate from one sample, sequenced in a study of vaccination and CD4 T cells after COVID-19. These receptors' antigens are unknown. The Oncomine TCR Beta short-read assay was what sequenced the DNA obtained from cultured CD4+ T cells. TCRdb independently ran MiXCR on the PCR reads; one entry per CDR3 protein. The data hold around 10,000 distinct CDR3 sequences, with about 66% observed a single time. Treatment indicated: approximately 9-day PBMC culture with coronavirus spike peptide pools or control peptides (ViraFEST assay). The sample was CD4+ T cells from blood, cultured in vitro. These receptors were taken from a human donor who had recovered from COVID-19.

The chain recombines TRBV6-1 with TRBJ1-4; D may be TRBD1 (6 bases). V was shortened by 6 bases and J by 2 bases, with 10 bases between the two germline ends. This CDR3 has 14 residues. Germline CDR1 MNHNS, CDR2 SASEGT. CDR3 protein: CASRWTATNEKLFF. Written as DNA, the CDR3 is TGTGCCAGCAGGTGGACAGCGACTAATGAAAAACTGTTTTTT.

A few counts support this clonotype. As DNA, the CDR3 is TGTGCCAGCAGAAAGGGGTGGGACACCGGGGAGCTGTTTTTT. It yields the protein CASRKGWDTGELFF. The chain employs TRBV25-1 and TRBJ2-2; a possible D gene is TRBD1 (5 bases). CDR3 length: 14 amino acids. The V gene lost 6 bases and the J gene lost 3 bases, with 11 bases spanning the gap. CDR1 and CDR2 from the germline V gene are MGHDK and SYGVNS. Together with reference TRBV25-1 and TRBJ2-2, the CDR3 gives the full variable domain: EADIYQTPRYLVIGTGKKITLECSQTMGHDKMYWYQQDPGMELHLIHYSYGVNSTEKGDLSSESTVSRIRTEHFPLTLESARPSHTSQYLCASRKGWDTGELFFGEGSRLTVL.

This chain uses TRBV18 with TRBJ2-2; D ambiguous. Trimming pared 1 base from V and 7 bases from J, leaving 4 bases between. The CDR3 totals 12 residues. Germline V lookup: CDR1 KGHSH, CDR2 LQKENI. CDR3 in amino acids: CASSPLVGELFF. Here the CDR3 DNA reads TGTGCCAGCTCACCACTGGTCGGGGAGCTGTTTTTT.

This chain links TRBV29-1 with TRBJ1-2, with 12 bases lining up with TRBD1. The V gene's germline CDR1 is SQVTM and CDR2 ANQGSEA. The V and J ends lost 6 bases and 2 bases, in that order; junction bases with no gene match: 1. The length of the CDR3 is 13 residues. CDR3 amino acids: CSVGTGGNYGYTF. The CDR3, as DNA: TGCAGCGTGGGGACAGGGGGCAACTATGGCTACACCTTC.

The gene calls are TRBV11-2 and TRBJ2-4; a weak D match, TRBD2 (6 bases). The germline gives CDR1 SGHAT, CDR2 FQNNGV. Trimming shortened V by 3 bases and J by 9 bases, and 21 bases separated the two germline ends. This CDR3 region has 16 residues. CDR3 sequence (DNA): TGTGCCAGCAGCTTTTGGGCTAGCGTCAACCCTGGCATTCAGTACTTC. Translation: CASSFWASVNPGIQYF.

This chain links TRBV20-1 with TRBJ2-7; 11 bases are shared with TRBD2. Germline CDR1 reads DFQATT; CDR2 reads SNEGSKA (reference sequence). The V gene end was trimmed by 3 bases and the J gene end by 7 bases; junction bases not matched to a gene: 8. This CDR3 is 14 amino acids long. The CDR3: CSASLAGGLGEQYF. The CDR3 nucleotides are TGCAGTGCTAGCCTAGCGGGGGGACTGGGGGAGCAGTACTTC.

This clonotype came up a few times. This rearrangement joins TRBV28 to TRBJ1-5; tentatively, D is TRBD1 (5 bases). This CDR3 has 18 residues. Trimming took 5 bases from V and 4 from J, leaving 24 bases between them. The germline V gene encodes CDR1 MDHEN and CDR2 SYDVKM. The CDR3 nucleotides are TGTGCCAGCAGTAGTAACGTATACAGGAGGGGAGTTAATCAGCCCCAGCATTTT. It encodes CASSSNVYRRGVNQPQHF.

The rearrangement uses TRBV11-2 and TRBJ1-2; D is unresolved. Germline V lookup: CDR1 SGHAT, CDR2 FQNNGV. CDR3 length: 13 amino acids. Trimming pared 1 base from V and 4 bases from J, leaving 7 bases between. The CDR3 is CASSLATSYGYTF. CDR3 nucleotide sequence: TGTGCCAGCAGCTTAGCGACTAGCTATGGCTACACCTTC.

The V call is TRBV7-9, the J call TRBJ1-4, with D tentatively TRBD1 (5 bases). The length of the CDR3 is 17 residues. Looked up from germline, CDR1 is SEHNR and CDR2 is FQNEAQ (reference sequence). Between the trimmed V and J ends, which lost 2 bases and 5 bases, there was a span of 18 bases. CDR3 sequence reads: CASSLSRFQGLNEKLFF. The CDR3, as DNA: TGTGCCAGCAGCTTATCTCGTTTTCAGGGTCTAAATGAAAAACTGTTTTTT.

The chain is built from TRBV5-4 and TRBJ1-1; D is unclear. This CDR3 has 13 amino acids. Germline values: CDR1 SGHNT, CDR2 YYREEE (reference sequence). V lost 0 bases and J lost 4, with 7 bases in between. The CDR3 DNA reads as TGTGCCAGCAGCTTGGACTTGGTCACTGAAGCTTTCTTT. As protein: CASSLDLVTEAFF.

This clonotype is large. V and J are TRBV28 and TRBJ1-2, with no clear D. This CDR3 region has 14 residues. Germline CDR1 and CDR2: MDHEN and SYDVKM. Trimming cost V 3 bases and J 2 bases, with 10 bases left between them. Here the CDR3 DNA reads TGTGCCAGCAGTTTGGATTTAAGGAACTATGGCTACACCTTC. It codes for CASSLDLRNYGYTF.

CDR3 DNA: TGTGCCAGCCCGCCACACCACCGGGACAGCTCGAACACCGGGGAGCTGTTTTTT. Translation: CASPPHHRDSSNTGELFF. V is TRBV5-3 and J is TRBJ2-2, with 7 bases identical to TRBD1. TRBV5-3 is classed as an ORF, of uncertain function. CDR3 length: 18 residues. Unmatched junction bases numbered 16, after V lost 8 bases and J lost 0 bases.

The rearrangement links TRBV2 to TRBJ1-6; the D gene is possibly TRBD1 (6 bases). Between the trimmed V and J ends, which lost 9 bases and 0 bases, there was a span of 15 bases. The CDR3 spans 16 residues. Per germline, CDR1 SNHLY and CDR2 FYNNEI. The CDR3 region is CARQTGRRSYNSPLHF. The CDR3 DNA reads TGTGCCAGACAGACAGGACGTCGCTCCTATAATTCACCCCTCCACTTT.

The V call is TRBV7-2, the J call TRBJ1-3; D is ambiguous. Germline V gene lookup returns CDR1 SGHTA and CDR2 FQGNSA. The CDR3 has 14 residues. V was trimmed by 4 bases and J by 7 bases, leaving 14 bases between them. The CDR3, as DNA: TGTGCCAGCAGCTCAGTTGGGGTTTGGAACACCATATATTTT. Its protein is CASSSVGVWNTIYF.

The chain combines TRBV20-1 with TRBJ2-2; no definite D call. Germline CDR1 and CDR2: DFQATT and SNEGSKA (reference sequence). The CDR3 contains 11 residues. V was cut by 4 bases and J by 8 bases, with 8 bases left in between. The CDR3 loop is CSAKHRGELFF. Written as DNA, the CDR3 is TGCAGTGCTAAGCATAGAGGGGAGCTGTTTTTT.

The chain uses TRBV6-2 or TRBV6-3 and TRBJ1-6, with D tentatively TRBD1 (6 bases). Germline loops: CDR1 MNHEY, CDR2 SVGEGT. There are 16 residues in the CDR3. The V end was cut by 0 bases, the J end by 10 bases, with 16 bases between. The CDR3 DNA is TGTGCCAGCAGTTACTCAGGGGGAGGGGGTAGCTCACCCCTCCACTTT. It specifies CASSYSGGGGSSPLHF.

The rearrangement links TRBV19 to TRBJ1-6, with TRBD1 matching 8 bases. Germline V gene lookup returns CDR1 LNHDA and CDR2 SQIVND (reference sequence). The J segment lost 2 bases and the V segment lost 4 bases, leaving 7 bases of the junction unmatched. The CDR3 sequence is 17 residues long. The CDR3 reads CASSTTPGQAYNSPLHF. CDR3 DNA sequence: TGTGCCAGTAGTACTACTCCGGGACAGGCCTATAATTCACCCCTCCACTTT.

This clonotype was found once. The V and J genes are TRBV15 and TRBJ2-2; D is uncertain. There are 14 residues in the CDR3. Per the germline V gene, CDR1 is LNHNV and CDR2 is YYDKDF (reference sequence). With 3 bases removed from V and 2 bases from J, the gap between germline ends came to 7 bases. The CDR3 region has the DNA TGTGCCACCAGCAGTCGAGGTAACACCGGGGAGCTGTTTTTT. It codes for CATSSRGNTGELFF.

This clonotype has a single count. This chain connects TRBV11-3 to TRBJ2-5, with D perhaps matching TRBD1 (6 bases). Germline V gives CDR1 SGHNT, CDR2 YENEEA. CDR3 size: 15 residues. V shed 5 bases and J shed 5 bases, with 18 bases lying between them. The CDR3 spells CASSIGQSGRETQYF. In nucleotides, the CDR3 is TGTGCCAGCAGCATCGGACAGTCGGGGCGCGAGACCCAGTACTTC.

This clonotype was detected a few times. This chain links TRBV7-8 with TRBJ1-5; D gene uncertain. Germline-derived CDR1 and CDR2 are SGHVS and FQNEAQ. This CDR3 comprises 15 residues. Trimming took off 0 bases at V and 4 bases at J, with 10 bases between the two ends. The CDR3 is CASSLARLQNQPQHF. In DNA form, the CDR3 reads TGTGCCAGCAGCTTAGCCAGGTTACAAAATCAGCCCCAGCATTTT.

The genes are TRBV10-3 and TRBJ1-1; D is ambiguous. The V gene's germline CDR1 is ENHRY and CDR2 SYGVKD. Trimming removed 3 bases at V and 0 bases at J, with 5 bases between. The CDR3 sequence is 13 residues long. The DNA for the CDR3 is TGTGCCATCAGTGAAATAGTGAACACTGAAGCTTTCTTT. Residues: CAISEIVNTEAFF.

This clonotype was recorded only once. The chain uses TRBV18 and TRBJ2-1; D gene ambiguous. CDR3 length equals 14 residues. Germline loops: CDR1 KGHSH, CDR2 LQKENI. With 3 bases removed from V and 0 bases from J, the gap between germline ends came to 6 bases. CDR3 region: CASSPYTSYNEQFF. The CDR3 nucleotides read TGTGCCAGCTCACCCTACACCTCCTACAATGAGCAGTTCTTC.

This clonotype was picked up a small number of times. The gene calls are TRBV20-1 and TRBJ2-3, with 7 positions matching TRBD2. J was trimmed by 1 base and V by 0 bases; bases with no gene match: 4. This CDR3 region has 15 residues. Germline loops: CDR1 DFQATT, CDR2 SNEGSKA (reference sequence). This chain's CDR3 is CSARDPTSGTDTQYF. The CDR3 DNA reads TGCAGTGCTAGAGATCCAACTAGCGGCACAGATACGCAGTATTTT.

The rearrangement links TRBV20-1 to TRBJ2-6; D call uncertain. Germline assignment: CDR1 DFQATT and CDR2 SNEGSKA (reference sequence). The length of the CDR3 is 13 residues. The ends were cut back, 5 bases at V and 2 bases at J, with 7 bases in the middle. CDR3 sequence: CSAPRTGANVLTF. The CDR3 DNA reads as TGCAGTGCTCCGAGAACTGGGGCCAACGTCCTGACTTTC.

The gene calls are TRBV7-8 and TRBJ1-1; D unclear. The CDR3 has 14 residues. CDR1 and CDR2 (germline): SGHVS, FQNEAQ. V lost 5 bases and J lost 5, with 15 bases in between. CDR3 residues: CASSPTGEKTEAFF. As DNA, the CDR3 is TGTGCCAGCAGCCCGACCGGGGAAAAGACTGAAGCTTTCTTT.

DNA of the CDR3: TGTGCCAGCAGCTTAGCTCTACCCCCAACTAATGAAAAACTGTTTTTT. It yields the protein CASSLALPPTNEKLFF. The V and J genes are TRBV7-2 and TRBJ1-4; D is unclear. Trimming pared 0 bases from V and 0 bases from J, leaving 8 bases between. Germline V CDR1 and CDR2: SGHTA, FQGNSA. This CDR3 has 16 amino acids.

This clonotype was counted only a few times. This rearrangement joins TRBV18 to TRBJ1-5; the match to TRBD1 covers 11 bases. V lost 3 bases to trimming and J lost 2 bases; unmatched junction nucleotides: 9. The CDR3 length is 18 residues. Germline CDR1 reads KGHSH; CDR2 reads LQKENI. CDR3 DNA sequence: TGTGCCAGCTCACCGGGGCCCGGACAGGGGGCCGGCAATCAGCCCCAGCATTTT. This translates into CASSPGPGQGAGNQPQHF.

The chain combines TRBV21-1 with TRBJ1-1. TRBV21-1 is listed as a pseudogene. The CDR3 is 11 residues long. The CDR3 is CASSMRARAFF. CDR3 nucleotide sequence: TGTGCCAGCAGCATGCGGGCTAGAGCTTTCTTT.